The 8 T cell receptor beta chains below were found in one sample sequenced in a study of blood T cell repertoires in COVID-19. Clones were read by immunoSEQ multiplex PCR, and TCRdb kept only the in-frame ones, dropping some. Of about 200,000 clones in the sample, under 90% were seen once. The sequencing input was peripheral blood. These receptors all stem from a man older than 75 with acute or convalescent COVID-19.

The rearrangement links TRBV5-5 to TRBJ2-5; TRBD1 aligns across 12 bases. CDR1 and CDR2 from the germline V gene are SGHKS and YYEKEE (reference sequence). J lost 5 bases, V lost 4 bases, and 12 bases had no gene match. The CDR3 is 17 residues long. The CDR3 sequence is CASSRDRGRGQVETQYF. In DNA form, the CDR3 reads TGTGCCAGCAGCCGGGACAGGGGGCGCGGCCAAGTGGAGACCCAGTACTTC.

The genes are TRBV4-2 and TRBJ2-6, with D perhaps matching TRBD1 (6 bases). The germline gives CDR1 LGHNA, CDR2 YNFKEQ. The CDR3 extends over 17 amino acids. Trimming removed 0 bases at V and 1 base at J, with 10 bases between. DNA for the CDR3: TGTGCCAGCAGCCAAGATAGGACAGCTTCTGGGGCCAACGTCCTGACTTTC. The encoded protein is CASSQDRTASGANVLTF.

This sequence joins TRBV28 and TRBJ1-1; 8 nucleotides align to TRBD1. The CDR3 is 16 amino acids. Germline CDR1 and CDR2: MDHEN and SYDVKM. Unmatched junction bases numbered 8, after V lost 4 bases and J lost 1 base. The CDR3 DNA is TGTGCCAGCAGTTCCTCCAGGGGGCTTGGGAACACTGAAGCTTTCTTT. Protein: CASSSSRGLGNTEAFF.

The V and J genes are TRBV7-2 and TRBJ2-1; no clear D gene. Germline-derived CDR1 and CDR2 are SGHTA and FQGNSA. V shed 5 bases and J shed 9 bases, with 14 bases lying between them. CDR3 length: 13 amino acids. The chain's CDR3 is CASSVSPGGEQFF. The CDR3 DNA reads as TGTGCCAGCAGCGTATCACCGGGTGGTGAGCAGTTCTTC.

The CDR3 bases are TGTGCCAGCAGTGCCTCGGCCTACAATGAGCAGTTCTTC. Translating it yields CASSASAYNEQFF. V usage is TRBV2 and J usage is TRBJ2-1, with D hard to call. The germline V gene encodes CDR1 SNHLY and CDR2 FYNNEI. Trimming took 4 bases from V and 2 from J, leaving 6 bases between them. The CDR3 covers 13 residues.

The V and J genes are TRBV6-5 and TRBJ2-7; TRBD2 agrees at 10 bases. With 6 bases clipped from V and 6 bases from J, the junction kept 11 bases outside the gene matches. CDR1 and CDR2 (germline): MNHEY, SVGAGI. This CDR3 comprises 15 residues. CDR3 loop: CASRPPSGRFSEQYF. The CDR3 bases are TGTGCCAGCAGGCCCCCTAGCGGGAGATTCTCCGAGCAGTACTTC.

The chain has TRBV28 and TRBJ2-7; TRBD1 aligns across 7 bases. The CDR3 covers 15 residues. The V gene end was trimmed by 4 bases and the J gene end by 4 bases; junction bases not matched to a gene: 10. Germline CDR1 reads MDHEN; CDR2 reads SYDVKM. The CDR3 spells CASSSPTGSRYEQYF. The CDR3 nucleotides read TGTGCCAGCAGTTCTCCGACAGGGAGTCGGTACGAGCAGTACTTC.

The chain is built from TRBV3-1 (or the pseudogene TRBV3-2) and TRBJ1-5; possibly TRBD1 for D (5 bases). V dropped 1 base and J dropped 9 bases, with 10 bases sitting between them. The CDR3 length is 13 residues. Germline CDR1 LGHDT, CDR2 YNNKEL (reference sequence). Here the CDR3 DNA reads TGTGCCAGCAGCCAAGTACAGGACGGGCCCCAGCATTTT. Translating it yields CASSQVQDGPQHF.